A single sample gave rise to the 20 T cell receptor beta chains below, sequenced in a study of blood T cell repertoires in COVID-19. TCRdb keeps only in-frame clones here, not all; method: immunoSEQ multiplex PCR. Seen here are 200,000 to 250,000 clones, about 85% observed once, and the top ten hold 3%. Sample: peripheral blood. Source of these receptors: a man between 18 and 29 years old with active or convalescent COVID-19.

This sequence joins TRBV12-3 or TRBV12-4 and TRBJ2-5; no clear D. This CDR3 is 13 amino acids long. V was cut by 3 bases and J by 0 bases, with 5 bases left in between. The CDR3 sequence is CASSFQNQETQYF. The CDR3 nucleotides are TGTGCCAGCAGTTTCCAGAACCAAGAGACCCAGTACTTC.

This clone was picked up one time. The chain couples TRBV7-9 to TRBJ2-1; D uncertain. This CDR3 has 14 residues. Germline V gene sequence: CDR1 SEHNR, CDR2 FQNEAQ (reference sequence). V lost 1 base, J lost 4 bases, and 8 bases lay in between. CDR3 protein: CASSLVPGYNEQFF. The CDR3 DNA is TGTGCCAGCAGCTTAGTGCCAGGATACAATGAGCAGTTCTTC.

This rearrangement joins TRBV5-1 to TRBJ2-3, with 12 nucleotides matching TRBD2. Germline V gene sequence: CDR1 SGHRS, CDR2 YFSETQ. Trimming took 4 bases from V and 2 from J; bases not matched to a gene: 14. This CDR3 has 19 residues. Written as DNA, the CDR3 is TGCGCCAGCAGCACGCGTCCGGGACTAGCGGGCTTAAACACAGATACGCAGTATTTT. Translating it yields CASSTRPGLAGLNTDTQYF.

This clone was observed once. The J gene is TRBJ1-4, the V gene TRBV14; no clear D. V gave up 5 bases and J gave up 5 bases, with 18 bases separating them. Germline V gene lookup returns CDR1 SGHDN and CDR2 FVKESK. The CDR3 totals 16 residues. The CDR3 is CASSLERDRGNEKLFF. DNA for the CDR3: TGTGCCAGCAGCTTGGAGAGGGATCGAGGGAATGAAAAACTGTTTTTT.

The chain recombines TRBV28 with TRBJ2-3, with D possibly being TRBD1 (6 bases). Germline-derived CDR1 and CDR2 are MDHEN and SYDVKM. The CDR3 has 14 amino acids. Trimming pared 10 bases from V and 5 bases from J, leaving 19 bases between. The CDR3 protein is CATLSGQLVDTQYF. The CDR3 bases are TGTGCCACCCTAAGTGGACAGTTGGTAGATACGCAGTATTTT.

This sequence joins TRBV28 and TRBJ1-1; D is possibly TRBD1 (6 bases). Germline V gene lookup returns CDR1 MDHEN and CDR2 SYDVKM. The CDR3 totals 14 residues. Trimming stripped 3 bases from V and 4 bases from J, with 12 bases between. CDR3 nucleotide sequence: TGTGCCAGCAGTTTTTTTCAGGGGCGCACTGAAGCTTTCTTT. Residues: CASSFFQGRTEAFF.

The rearrangement uses TRBV7-2 and TRBJ1-1; no definite D call. The CDR3 has 14 amino acids. The V gene's germline CDR1 is SGHTA and CDR2 FQGNSA. V was pared by 5 bases and J by 0 bases, with 10 bases between. CDR3 DNA: TGTGCCAGCAGCCCCGGAGGCGTGAACACTGAAGCTTTCTTT. Its protein product is CASSPGGVNTEAFF. The whole variable domain, remainder taken from reference TRBV7-2 and TRBJ1-1, is GAGVSQSPSNKVTEKGKDVELRCDPISGHTALYWYRQSLGQGLEFLIYFQGNSAPDKSGLPSDRFSAERTGGSVSTLTIQRTQQEDSAVYLCASSPGGVNTEAFFGQGTRLTVV.

J is TRBJ1-5 and V is TRBV7-6, with D perhaps TRBD1 (5 bases). CDR1 SGHVS and CDR2 FNYEAQ come from the germline V gene. This CDR3 spans 15 amino acids. V shed 1 base and J shed 7 bases, with 14 bases lying between them. CDR3 loop: CASSLDQGRGQPQHF. CDR3 nucleotides: TGTGCCAGCAGCTTAGATCAGGGACGGGGGCAGCCCCAGCATTTT. Together with reference TRBV7-6 and TRBJ1-5, the CDR3 gives the full variable domain: GAGVSQSPRYKVTKRGQDVALRCDPISGHVSLYWYRQALGQGPEFLTYFNYEAQQDKSGLPNDRFSAERPEGSISTLTIQRTEQRDSAMYRCASSLDQGRGQPQHFGDGTRLSIL.

The gene calls are TRBV30 and TRBJ2-2; D is unresolved. This CDR3 is 17 amino acids long. Trimming removed 0 bases from V and 0 bases from J, with 14 bases in between. Germline assignment: CDR1 GTSNPN and CDR2 SVGIG (reference sequence). CDR3 sequence reads: CAWSVWVGTANTGELFF. CDR3 bases: TGTGCCTGGAGTGTATGGGTAGGAACAGCGAACACCGGGGAGCTGTTTTTT. Together with reference TRBV30 and TRBJ2-2, the CDR3 gives the full variable domain: SQTIHQWPATLVQPVGSPLSLECTVEGTSNPNLYWYRQAAGRGLQLLFYSVGIGQISSEVPQNLSASRPQDRQFILSSKKLLLSDSGFYLCAWSVWVGTANTGELFFGEGSRLTVL.

This clone showed up just once. The CDR3 spells CASSQTDNSGSPLHF. CDR3 DNA: TGCGCCAGCAGCCAAACTGACAACAGCGGTTCACCCCTCCACTTT. V and J are TRBV4-3 and TRBJ1-6; D uncertain. The CDR3 runs 15 residues. Trimming removed 2 bases from V and 9 bases from J, with 14 bases in between. The germline V gene encodes CDR1 LGHNA and CDR2 YSLEER.

The J gene is TRBJ2-7, the V gene TRBV29-1, with 14 nucleotides matching TRBD2. The J segment lost 1 base and the V segment lost 4 bases, leaving 3 bases of the junction unmatched. Germline CDR1 is SQVTM and CDR2 is ANQGSEA. The CDR3 loop spans 15 amino acids. The CDR3 sequence is CSVVRTSGRSYEQYF. The CDR3 DNA is TGCAGCGTTGTTAGGACTAGCGGGAGGTCCTACGAGCAGTACTTC.

V gene TRBV5-1 combines with J gene TRBJ1-4, with 9 bases lining up with TRBD1. The length of the CDR3 is 15 residues. CDR1 and CDR2 (germline): SGHRS, YFSETQ. Trimming removed 6 bases from V and 6 bases from J; junction bases left unmatched: 9. This CDR3 is CASTRQGGRDEKLFF. CDR3 nucleotides: TGCGCCAGCACCCGACAGGGGGGGCGAGATGAAAAACTGTTTTTT.

The V call is TRBV6-5, the J call TRBJ1-5; D not certain. Germline loops: CDR1 MNHEY, CDR2 SVGAGI. This CDR3 comprises 14 residues. Trimming pared 0 bases from V and 7 bases from J, leaving 10 bases between. Written as DNA, the CDR3 is TGTGCCAGCAGTTACTCGAATTCGGGACAGCCCCAGCATTTT. Residues: CASSYSNSGQPQHF.

The chain carries TRBV30 and TRBJ1-4; TRBD1 matches 7 bases. CDR1 is GTSNPN, CDR2 SVGIG, per germline (reference sequence). V lost 4 bases and J lost 8; bases outside the gene matches: 7. The CDR3 is 13 residues long. As DNA, the CDR3 is TGTGCCTGGAAACAGGGGTTGGGAGAAAAACTGTTTTTT. Translation gives CAWKQGLGEKLFF.

The chain links TRBV18 to TRBJ1-1; D is unresolved. This CDR3 has 12 residues. CDR1 is KGHSH and CDR2 is LQKENI in the germline V gene. Deletions cut 3 bases from V and 4 bases from J, with 6 bases between. In DNA form, the CDR3 reads TGTGCCAGCTCACCCCAATCCACTGAAGCTTTCTTT. Encoded protein: CASSPQSTEAFF.

The rearrangement links TRBV9 to TRBJ1-2, with 7 nucleotides matching TRBD1. The CDR3 sequence is 15 residues long. The V gene end was trimmed by 4 bases and the J gene end by 4 bases; junction bases not matched to a gene: 10. Germline CDR1 SGDLS, CDR2 YYNGEE. The CDR3 here is CASSPTIQGPYGYTF. The CDR3 DNA sequence: TGTGCCAGCAGCCCAACTATACAGGGGCCCTATGGCTACACCTTC.

The chain recombines TRBV27 with TRBJ2-7; 8 nucleotides align to TRBD2. From germline, CDR1 is MNHEY and CDR2 SMNVEV (reference sequence). The CDR3 has 19 amino acids. V dropped 4 bases and J dropped 1; count of bases not matched to a gene: 18. CDR3 DNA sequence: TGTGCCAGCAGTTCCGCAGAGACTAGCGATGAACGAAGATCCTACGAGCAGTACTTC. This sequence encodes CASSSAETSDERRSYEQYF.

This clone was picked up one time. The V call is TRBV6-6, the J call TRBJ2-7; 10 positions agree with TRBD1. The CDR3 is made up of 15 amino acids. CDR1 MNHNY and CDR2 SVGAGI come from the germline V gene (reference sequence). V was clipped by 5 bases and J by 6 bases; unmatched bases: 10. CDR3 sequence (DNA): TGTGCCAGCAGTCGAGACAGGGGGCCAGCTTCCGAGCAGTACTTC. Encoded protein: CASSRDRGPASEQYF.

There are a few counts of this clone. This chain joins TRBV27 and TRBJ1-5; TRBD1 aligns across 7 bases. This CDR3 has 15 amino acids. Germline trimming cut 6 bases from V and 1 base from J; bases unmatched to any gene: 6. Germline CDR1 MNHEY, CDR2 SMNVEV (reference sequence). CDR3 bases: TGTGCCAGCAGCAAGGCGGGACAGAGCAATCAGCCCCAGCATTTT. This encodes CASSKAGQSNQPQHF.

The chain combines TRBV5-1 with TRBJ2-1; TRBD1 is a possible D gene (5 bases). This CDR3 contains 13 residues. Per the germline V gene, CDR1 is SGHRS and CDR2 is YFSETQ. V lost 4 bases and J lost 9, with 14 bases in between. CDR3 sequence: CASSVQPRGEQFF. The DNA of the CDR3 is TGCGCCAGCAGCGTCCAACCAAGGGGTGAGCAGTTCTTC.